Below are 17 T cell receptor beta chains sequenced from a single sample in a study of Tregs in tolerant kidney transplant recipients. Only in-frame clones appear in the TCRdb table, and some are missing; sequencing was by immunoSEQ multiplex PCR. The data hold 110,000 or so clones, with 90% observed a single time. This specimen was CD4+ T cells from blood, taken before the transplant. These receptors were obtained from a human donor who received a combined kidney and bone marrow transplant.

The chain carries TRBV28 and TRBJ2-5, with D perhaps matching TRBD1 (5 bases). V lost 4 bases, J lost 1 base, and 19 bases lay in between. The CDR3 is 17 amino acids. Looked up from germline, CDR1 is MDHEN and CDR2 is SYDVKM. The CDR3 reads CASSSFDTTDIQETQYF. In DNA, the CDR3 is TGTGCCAGCAGTTCCTTTGACACGACAGACATCCAAGAGACCCAGTACTTC.

The chain uses TRBV29-1 and TRBJ1-2, with D hard to call. The germline V and J ends were trimmed by 7 bases and 3 bases, with 9 bases remaining between them. This CDR3 has 11 residues. CDR1 is SQVTM, CDR2 ANQGSEA, per germline. The CDR3 DNA reads TGCAGCGCCGGTTTAGACTATGGCTACACCTTC. It is translated as CSAGLDYGYTF.

This sequence joins TRBV7-2 and TRBJ2-1; 9 bases fit TRBD2. Looked up from germline, CDR1 is SGHTA and CDR2 is FQGNSA. Trimming took 1 base from V and 7 from J; bases not matched to a gene: 5. The length of the CDR3 is 15 residues. CDR3 sequence: CASSLDRLAGNEQFF. CDR3 in DNA: TGTGCCAGCAGCTTAGATCGCCTAGCGGGGAATGAGCAGTTCTTC.

This chain joins TRBV28 and TRBJ2-7, with 8 bases fitting TRBD1. In germline, CDR1 is MDHEN, CDR2 SYDVKM. The CDR3 totals 13 residues. V was clipped by 4 bases and J by 2 bases; unmatched bases: 1. Written as DNA, the CDR3 is TGTGCCAGCAGTTCGGACAGGGCCTACGAGCAGTACTTC. Amino acids: CASSSDRAYEQYF.

This chain joins TRBV19 and TRBJ2-7; 14 bases are shared with TRBD2. The germline CDR1 and CDR2 sequences are LNHDA and SQIVND (reference sequence). The CDR3 is 14 amino acids. Losses at the gene ends were 5 bases for V and 7 bases for J; bases not matched to a gene: 4. The chain's CDR3 is CASSSGTSGSEQYF. CDR3 nucleotide sequence: TGTGCCAGTAGTTCTGGGACTAGCGGGAGTGAGCAGTACTTC.

J is TRBJ1-4 and V is TRBV5-1, with 7 bases aligning to TRBD1. Germline V gives CDR1 SGHRS, CDR2 YFSETQ. Germline trimming cut 2 bases from V and 11 bases from J; bases unmatched to any gene: 15. The CDR3 length is 16 residues. The CDR3 loop reads CASSLEAGTANVKLFF. DNA for the CDR3: TGCGCCAGCAGCTTAGAAGCCGGGACAGCCAATGTGAAACTGTTTTTT.

The chain employs TRBV27 and TRBJ2-1; no clear D. The CDR3 contains 14 residues. Germline V gives CDR1 MNHEY, CDR2 SMNVEV (reference sequence). V lost 0 bases, J lost 5 bases, and 8 bases lay in between. CDR3 amino acids: CASSLSNTHNEQFF. The DNA of the CDR3 is TGTGCCAGCAGTTTATCGAACACACACAATGAGCAGTTCTTC.

The chain employs TRBV4-1 and TRBJ1-1, with TRBD1 matching over 8 bases. The CDR3 runs to 17 residues. V shed 4 bases and J 0 bases; nucleotides not matched to a gene: 10. CDR1 is MGHRA and CDR2 is YSYEKL in the germline V gene. CDR3 sequence reads: CASSRGQGTSMNTEAFF. DNA for the CDR3: TGCGCCAGCAGCCGTGGACAGGGCACTTCCATGAACACTGAAGCTTTCTTT.

V is TRBV7-2 and J is TRBJ1-2; D not resolved. The V end was cut by 2 bases, the J end by 8 bases, with 15 bases between. CDR1 is SGHTA, CDR2 FQGNSA, per germline. There are 14 residues in the CDR3. The CDR3: CASSLTPFIGGYTF. CDR3 nucleotide sequence: TGTGCCAGCAGCTTAACGCCATTTATCGGGGGCTACACCTTC. Drawing the rest from reference TRBV7-2 and TRBJ1-2, the complete variable domain is GAGVSQSPSNKVTEKGKDVELRCDPISGHTALYWYRQSLGQGLEFLIYFQGNSAPDKSGLPSDRFSAERTGGSVSTLTIQRTQQEDSAVYLCASSLTPFIGGYTFGSGTRLTVV.

The chain carries TRBV9 and TRBJ1-1; D gene ambiguous. Germline values: CDR1 SGDLS, CDR2 YYNGEE. Deletions cut 3 bases from V and 1 base from J, with 10 bases between. The CDR3 runs to 14 residues. The CDR3 is CASSARRENTEAFF. The CDR3 DNA sequence: TGTGCCAGCAGCGCCAGACGGGAGAACACTGAAGCTTTCTTT. Looking up the rest from reference TRBV9 and TRBJ1-1 gives the full variable domain: DSGVTQTPKHLITATGQRVTLRCSPRSGDLSVYWYQQSLDQGLQFLIQYYNGEERAKGNILERFSAQQFPDLHSELNLSSLELGDSALYFCASSARRENTEAFFGQGTRLTVV.

The chain employs TRBV2 and TRBJ1-5, with a weak D call TRBD1 (5 bases). Germline V CDR1 and CDR2: SNHLY, FYNNEI. V was cut by 3 bases and J by 1 base, with 13 bases left in between. The CDR3 totals 16 residues. The CDR3 protein is CASSDQGSQSNQPQHF. In DNA, the CDR3 is TGTGCCAGCAGTGATCAGGGATCCCAAAGCAATCAGCCCCAGCATTTT.

CDR3 protein: CASSSGTGGYGYTF. The DNA for the CDR3 is TGTGCCAGCAGCTCCGGGACAGGGGGATATGGCTACACCTTC. The chain joins TRBV5-4 to TRBJ1-2, with 11 bases lining up with TRBD1. V shed 3 bases, J shed 5 bases, and the junction held 3 bases outside the gene matches. The V gene's germline CDR1 is SGHNT and CDR2 YYREEE (reference sequence). The length of the CDR3 is 14 residues.

The chain carries TRBV18 and TRBJ1-1, with unresolved D. The V end lost 0 bases, the J end lost 2 bases, and 10 bases lay between the germline ends. The V gene's germline CDR1 is KGHSH and CDR2 LQKENI. The CDR3 is 15 amino acids. The CDR3 bases are TGTGCCAGCTCACCACCTCCGCAGTCCAACACTGAAGCTTTCTTT. Translated: CASSPPPQSNTEAFF.

This clone was recorded a few times. V gene TRBV7-2 combines with J gene TRBJ1-5; D remains ambiguous. Germline assignment: CDR1 SGHTA and CDR2 FQGNSA. The V gene lost 5 bases and the J gene lost 4 bases, with 6 bases spanning the gap. CDR3 length: 12 residues. As DNA, the CDR3 is TGTGCCAGCAGCCTACAGAATCAGCCCCAGCATTTT. This encodes CASSLQNQPQHF.

In nucleotides, the CDR3 is TGCAGCGTGGGAACAGGGGGCTACAATGAGCAGTTCTTC. Its protein is CSVGTGGYNEQFF. The chain combines TRBV29-1 with TRBJ2-1; the match to TRBD1 covers 8 bases. Germline CDR1 reads SQVTM; CDR2 reads ANQGSEA. V lost 6 bases to trimming and J lost 3 bases; unmatched junction nucleotides: 4. The CDR3 contains 13 residues.

The gene calls are TRBV4-1 and TRBJ1-5, with a possible D match to TRBD1 (5 bases). Deletions cut 0 bases from V and 6 bases from J, with 9 bases between. The CDR3 contains 14 residues. Germline values: CDR1 MGHRA, CDR2 YSYEKL. CDR3 bases: TGCGCCAGCAGCCAAGAGGGGGGGGTTCAGCCCCAGCATTTT. Encoded protein: CASSQEGGVQPQHF.

The genes are TRBV28 and TRBJ1-5; the D is unclear. The CDR3 is made up of 13 amino acids. Looked up from germline, CDR1 is MDHEN and CDR2 is SYDVKM. V lost 5 bases to trimming and J lost 10 bases, with 15 bases between them. This chain's CDR3 is CASSPTRFGPQHF. Here the CDR3 DNA reads TGTGCCAGCAGTCCGACTCGCTTTGGTCCCCAGCATTTT.